These 28 T cell receptor beta chains came from one sample sequenced in a study of T cells in Graves' hyperthyroidism and ophthalmopathy. Authors of the study amplified TCR beta CDR3 regions from RNA transcripts. The HTBI primer set served for first-round RT-PCR of the TCR CDR3. Each CDR3 protein is one row after TCRdb ran MiXCR on the multiplex PCR reads. The table includes approximately 98,000 distinct CDR3 sequences, 35% to 50% detected once. What was sequenced was peripheral blood or thyroid tissue (not recorded which). These receptors all stem from a woman aged 30 to 39 with Graves' hyperthyroidism.

This clonotype was recorded many times. V is TRBV10-3 and J is TRBJ2-3, with 12 bases lining up with TRBD1. Trimming at V came to 3 bases and at J to 3 bases, leaving 4 bases not matched to a gene. CDR1 and CDR2 (germline): ENHRY, SYGVKD. The CDR3 extends over 16 amino acids. The chain's CDR3 is CAISDWDRGRTDTQYF. CDR3 in DNA: TGTGCCATCAGTGATTGGGACAGGGGGCGAACAGATACGCAGTATTTT.

Ten or more counts support this clonotype. CDR3 sequence: CATSEPSDSSTDTQYF. In nucleotides, the CDR3 is TGTGCCACCAGTGAGCCCTCGGACAGTAGCACAGATACGCAGTATTTT. This sequence joins TRBV24-1 and TRBJ2-3; D is perhaps TRBD1 (6 bases). CDR1 and CDR2 from the germline V gene are KGHDR and SFDVKD. The CDR3 runs to 16 residues. V was trimmed by 4 bases and J by 0 bases, leaving 13 bases between them.

This clonotype was counted at least ten times. This sequence joins TRBV20-1 and TRBJ1-5, with 7 bases fitting TRBD1. V gave up 3 bases and J gave up 12 bases; unmatched junction bases: 14. Germline V gene lookup returns CDR1 DFQATT and CDR2 SNEGSKA (reference sequence). The CDR3 length is 14 residues. This CDR3 reads CSASRPGTDGIQHF. The CDR3 coding sequence is TGCAGTGCTAGTCGCCCGGGGACAGACGGCATCCAGCATTTT.

This clonotype has at least ten counts. The chain joins TRBV20-1 to TRBJ1-4, with D perhaps TRBD1 (6 bases). The CDR3 length is 17 residues. From germline, CDR1 is DFQATT and CDR2 SNEGSKA (reference sequence). The V gene lost 3 bases and the J gene lost 7 bases, with 24 bases spanning the gap. CDR3: CSARGWGPRQTSEKLFF. The CDR3 nucleotides are TGCAGTGCTAGGGGGTGGGGGCCACGACAGACCAGTGAAAAACTGTTTTTT.

This clonotype has at least ten counts. J is TRBJ1-5 and V is TRBV12-3 or TRBV12-4; D call uncertain. This CDR3 comprises 13 residues. Between the trimmed V and J ends, which lost 8 bases and 3 bases, there was a span of 11 bases. CDR3 in DNA: TGTGCCAGCGCACTCGCGGACAATCAGCCCCAGCATTTT. This sequence encodes CASALADNQPQHF.

The sample holds many counts of this clonotype. The rearrangement links TRBV4-1 to TRBJ2-5, with D perhaps TRBD1 or TRBD2 (6 bases each). The germline V and J ends were trimmed by 2 bases and 4 bases, with 11 bases remaining between them. The V gene's germline CDR1 is MGHRA and CDR2 YSYEKL. The length of the CDR3 is 14 residues. This chain's CDR3 is CASSQKGGGETQYF. DNA of the CDR3: TGCGCCAGCAGCCAAAAGGGGGGTGGAGAGACCCAGTACTTC.

In its sample, this clonotype was seen many times. V gene TRBV7-9 combines with J gene TRBJ1-2; maybe TRBD1 (6 bases). Trimming left V 5 bases short and J 2 bases short, with 15 bases between. CDR1 is SEHNR, CDR2 FQNEAQ, per germline (reference sequence). The CDR3 is made up of 15 amino acids. The CDR3, as DNA: TGTGCCAGCAGCCCTCCGGGACATTTAAACTATGGCTACACCTTC. It is translated as CASSPPGHLNYGYTF. Combining the CDR3 with reference TRBV7-9 and TRBJ1-2 gives the whole variable domain DTGVSQNPRHKITKRGQNVTFRCDPISEHNRLYWYRQTLGQGPEFLTYFQNEAQLEKSRLLSDRFSAERPKGSFSTLEIQRTEQGDSAMYLCASSPPGHLNYGYTFGSGTRLTVV.

This sequence joins TRBV15 and TRBJ2-5; 11 bases are a match to TRBD1. The CDR3 extends over 15 amino acids. V trimming: 3 bases; J trimming: 7 bases; junction bases outside the gene matches: 7. Germline loops: CDR1 LNHNV, CDR2 YYDKDF (reference sequence). CDR3 sequence: CATSRGTGGTVTQYF. The CDR3 DNA follows: TGTGCCACCAGCAGGGGGACAGGGGGAACGGTGACCCAGTACTTC.

The chain uses TRBV6-5 and TRBJ2-7; D may match TRBD1 or TRBD2 (5 bases each). The CDR3 contains 13 residues. Germline values: CDR1 MNHEY, CDR2 SVGAGI. Trimming cost V 4 bases and J 12 bases, with 19 bases left between them. The CDR3 DNA reads TGTGCCAGCAGTTTCCGGGAAGGGGACGGGCGGTACTTC. Translation gives CASSFREGDGRYF.

This clonotype has at least ten counts. This rearrangement joins TRBV24-1 to TRBJ2-5, with D perhaps matching TRBD1 (6 bases). Germline V gene data show CDR1 as KGHDR and CDR2 as SFDVKD. This CDR3 spans 12 amino acids. V was shortened by 5 bases and J by 6 bases, with 9 bases between the two germline ends. The CDR3 loop is CATSGDTKTQYF. The CDR3 DNA sequence: TGTGCCACCAGTGGGGACACAAAGACCCAGTACTTC.

A word on this clonotype: Sequence at one end of the junction differs from germline and may be a read error. The rearrangement links TRBV4-1 to TRBJ1-6, with unresolved D. CDR3 size: 15 residues. Germline V gene data show CDR1 as MGHRA and CDR2 as YSYEKL. In DNA form, the CDR3 reads TGTGCCAGCAGCCAAGGAGGCAGCAAGAATTCACCCCTCCACTTT. It translates to CASSQGGSKNSPLHF.

The CDR3 sequence: CSARGSGRPPPEQYF. The CDR3 DNA sequence: TGCAGTGCTAGAGGTAGCGGGAGGCCCCCCCCCGAGCAGTACTTC. The chain links TRBV20-1 to TRBJ2-7; 10 bases are a match to TRBD2. The V gene end was trimmed by 1 base and the J gene end by 6 bases; junction bases not matched to a gene: 9. Germline V gene sequence: CDR1 DFQATT, CDR2 SNEGSKA (reference sequence). The CDR3 has 15 residues.

With regard to this clonotype: A much larger clonotype is one base distant, so this may be a read error. The rearrangement links TRBV13 to TRBJ2-7, with D perhaps TRBD2 (6 bases). CDR1 PRHDT and CDR2 FYEKMQ come from the germline V gene (reference sequence). The CDR3 covers 15 residues. The CDR3 nucleotides read TGTACCAGCAGTGACCGGGACGTAGCGGCCTACGAGCAGTACTTC. It yields the protein CTSSDRDVAAYEQYF. Drawing the rest from reference TRBV13 and TRBJ2-7, the complete variable domain is AAGVIQSPRHLIKEKRETATLKCYPIPRHDTVYWYQQGPGQDPQFLISFYEKMQSDKGSIPDRFSAQQFSDYHSELNMSSLELGDSALYFCTSSDRDVAAYEQYFGPGTRLTVT.

In regard to this clonotype: A much more abundant neighbour one base away suggests this may be a read error. The chain employs TRBV6-5 and TRBJ1-1, with 8 positions matching TRBD1. Per the germline V gene, CDR1 is MNHEY and CDR2 is SVGAGI. CDR3 size: 13 residues. J was trimmed by 5 bases and V by 10 bases; bases with no gene match: 9. In nucleotides, the CDR3 is TGTGCCAACCAGGGTACAGGGGGGACTGAAGCTTTCTTT. The encoded protein is CANQGTGGTEAFF.

This clonotype was counted many times. J is TRBJ2-2 and V is TRBV28, with a tentative D call TRBD1 (6 bases). V dropped 4 bases and J dropped 4 bases, with 19 bases sitting between them. Looked up from germline, CDR1 is MDHEN and CDR2 is SYDVKM. There are 17 residues in the CDR3. The CDR3 region is CASSSAWFARGTGELFF. DNA of the CDR3: TGTGCCAGCAGTTCTGCGTGGTTCGCCAGGGGCACCGGGGAGCTGTTTTTT.

This clonotype was counted at least ten times. The chain uses TRBV10-3 and TRBJ2-5, with D perhaps matching TRBD2 (6 bases). This CDR3 is built from 13 residues. V was cut by 8 bases and J by 4 bases, with 14 bases left in between. Germline loops: CDR1 ENHRY, CDR2 SYGVKD. CDR3 protein: CAIAFLGGETQYF. CDR3 DNA: TGTGCCATCGCCTTTTTGGGAGGAGAGACCCAGTACTTC.

The sample holds many counts of this clonotype. The rearrangement links TRBV19 to TRBJ1-1; D is ambiguous. V was shortened by 6 bases and J by 0 bases, with 8 bases between the two germline ends. Germline lookup yields CDR1 LNHDA and CDR2 SQIVND (reference sequence). The CDR3 sequence is 13 residues long. CDR3 amino acids: CASSFSLNTEAFF. In DNA form, the CDR3 reads TGTGCCAGTAGCTTCAGCTTGAACACTGAAGCTTTCTTT. Supplemented by reference TRBV19 and TRBJ1-1, the full variable domain reads DGGITQSPKYLFRKEGQNVTLSCEQNLNHDAMYWYRQDPGQGLRLIYYSQIVNDFQKGDIAEGYSVSREKKESFPLTVTSAQKNPTAFYLCASSFSLNTEAFFGQGTRLTVV.

In its sample, this clonotype was seen many times. The chain employs TRBV24-1 and TRBJ2-3; D gene ambiguous. V lost 3 bases and J lost 1, with 7 bases in between. The V gene's germline CDR1 is KGHDR and CDR2 SFDVKD. The CDR3 is made up of 14 amino acids. This chain's CDR3 is CATSDRWGTDTQYF. CDR3 coding DNA: TGTGCCACCAGTGATCGTTGGGGCACAGATACGCAGTATTTT.

This clonotype was observed a few times. A single base separates this from a much larger clone, so it may be a read error. The chain employs TRBV12-3 or TRBV12-4 and TRBJ1-1; D uncertain. Trimming shortened V by 5 bases and J by 5 bases, and 21 bases separated the two germline ends. The length of the CDR3 is 16 residues. CDR3 bases: TGTGCCAGCAGTCGCTCCTCGGCGGGGTGGCCAACTGAAGCTTTCTTT. Its protein is CASSRSSAGWPTEAFF.

The table lists this clonotype with many counts. The rearrangement uses TRBV5-1 and TRBJ1-1; 9 bases are shared with TRBD1. The germline V gene has CDR1 SGHRS and CDR2 YFSETQ. V lost 4 bases to trimming and J lost 4 bases; unmatched junction nucleotides: 8. This CDR3 is 15 amino acids long. The CDR3 is CASSGQGMGSTEAFF. The CDR3 bases are TGCGCCAGCAGCGGACAGGGGATGGGGAGCACTGAAGCTTTCTTT.

The chain recombines TRBV20-1 with TRBJ2-5; 12 bases map to TRBD2. Per germline, CDR1 DFQATT and CDR2 SNEGSKA (reference sequence). The CDR3 covers 17 residues. Trimming removed 6 bases from V and 3 bases from J; junction bases left unmatched: 14. CDR3: CSAPGLAGTRIEETQYF. CDR3 nucleotides: TGCAGTGCGCCGGGACTAGCGGGTACCCGAATCGAAGAGACCCAGTACTTC.

The V gene is TRBV9, the J gene TRBJ2-7; 11 bases match TRBD2. V gave up 0 bases and J gave up 5 bases; unmatched junction bases: 7. The CDR3 is made up of 16 amino acids. Germline V lookup: CDR1 SGDLS, CDR2 YYNGEE. The CDR3 protein is CASSVDVSGRAHEQYF. The CDR3 region has the DNA TGTGCCAGCAGCGTAGATGTTAGCGGGAGGGCCCACGAGCAGTACTTC.

As concerns this clonotype: One end of the junction varies from germline; a read error may be responsible. The genes are TRBV11-2 and TRBJ1-4, with a possible D match to TRBD1 (5 bases). The CDR3 totals 15 residues. The germline V gene has CDR1 SGHAT and CDR2 FQNNGV. CDR3 bases: TGTGCCAGCAGCTTGGGAGGGACTTCCAATGAAAAACTGTATTTT. It encodes CASSLGGTSNEKLYF.

The chain couples TRBV7-3 to TRBJ2-5; TRBD1 agrees at 9 bases. The trim removed 5 bases at V and 5 bases at J, leaving 9 bases unmatched. CDR3 length: 15 amino acids. The V gene's germline CDR1 is SGHTA and CDR2 FQGTGA. The CDR3: CASSHRDREHETQYF. CDR3 DNA: TGTGCCAGCAGCCATCGGGACAGGGAGCATGAGACCCAGTACTTC.

On this clonotype itself: The junction departs from the called germline gene at one end, perhaps through a read error. The chain links TRBV7-9 to TRBJ1-1, with D unclear. Germline-derived CDR1 and CDR2 are SEHNR and FQNEAQ (reference sequence). This CDR3 spans 14 amino acids. CDR3 bases: TGCGCCGGCATCATAATACATGGGAACACTGAAGCTTTCTTT. Its protein is CAGIIIHGNTEAFF.

This clonotype has a count of ten or more. The chain uses TRBV7-8 and TRBJ2-3, with TRBD2 matching 8 bases. The junction had 9 bases not matched to a gene; V was cut back by 0 bases and J by 7 bases. Looked up from germline, CDR1 is SGHVS and CDR2 is FQNEAQ. The CDR3 consists of 16 residues. CDR3 DNA: TGTGCCAGCAGCTTAGCGTTGGGTAGCGGGACATATACGCAGTATTTT. Translated, it gives CASSLALGSGTYTQYF.

The table lists this clonotype with many counts. The chain recombines TRBV10-3 with TRBJ2-7; 7 bases agree with TRBD1. The V segment lost 6 bases and the J segment 2 bases; nucleotides outside the gene matches: 4. This CDR3 has 13 residues. Looked up from germline, CDR1 is ENHRY and CDR2 is SYGVKD. The CDR3: CAIRFGQAYEQYF. In nucleotides, the CDR3 is TGTGCCATCAGATTCGGACAGGCCTACGAGCAGTACTTC.

The chain has TRBV6-6 and TRBJ1-2, with TRBD1 as a possible D gene (5 bases). Germline V gives CDR1 MNHNY, CDR2 SVGAGI (reference sequence). This CDR3 has 13 amino acids. Trimming shortened V by 11 bases and J by 4 bases, and 17 bases separated the two germline ends. The CDR3 region has the DNA TGTGCCGGAAACCGGCAGGGACGCTATGGCTACACCTTC. Amino acids: CAGNRQGRYGYTF.